A single sample is the source of the 21 T cell receptor beta chains below, sequenced in a study of Ad26.COV2.S vaccination and SARS-CoV-2 variants. Sequencing was performed with immunoSEQ multiplex PCR; in TCRdb, only in-frame clones are kept and a portion is missing. The data show over 450,000 clones, roughly 87% seen once. Noted treatment: roughly 19 received Ad26.COV2.S at low or high dose, single or two shots; roughly five received placebo; per-sample allocation not given. Material that was analyzed had been drawn on day 63 after the first vaccine or placebo injection. Material: peripheral blood, obtained in a trial of Ad26.COV2.S vaccine versus placebo. The source is a person aged 18-60 years who received the Ad26.COV2.S COVID-19 vaccine or a placebo.

The chain recombines TRBV4-2 with TRBJ2-5, with D uncertain. The germline CDR1 and CDR2 sequences are LGHNA and YNFKEQ. This CDR3 is built from 15 residues. The V end was cut by 3 bases, the J end by 5 bases, with 16 bases between. The CDR3 here is CASSQVTPLGETQYF. Written as DNA, the CDR3 is TGTGCCAGCAGCCAGGTCACACCCCTAGGGGAGACCCAGTACTTC.

The chain couples TRBV7-8 to TRBJ2-7; no clear D. Looked up from germline, CDR1 is SGHVS and CDR2 is FQNEAQ. This CDR3 region has 13 residues. Trimming removed 2 bases at V and 2 bases at J, with 7 bases between. The CDR3 DNA follows: TGTGCCAGCAGCTTAACTTTCGCCTACGAGCAGTACTTC. Protein sequence: CASSLTFAYEQYF.

The gene calls are TRBV7-2 and TRBJ2-3; 15 positions match TRBD2. Germline CDR1 and CDR2: SGHTA and FQGNSA. V dropped 5 bases and J dropped 5; count of bases not matched to a gene: 8. The CDR3 totals 17 residues. In nucleotides, the CDR3 is TGTGCCAGCAGCCCTCCAGGACTAGCGGGGGGGCAAGATACGCAGTATTTT. This codes for CASSPPGLAGGQDTQYF.

The V gene is TRBV7-9, the J gene TRBJ1-4; TRBD1 might be the D (6 bases). The CDR3 covers 14 residues. CDR1 and CDR2 (germline): SEHNR, FQNEAQ (reference sequence). Trimming removed 2 bases from V and 5 bases from J, with 9 bases in between. In DNA, the CDR3 is TGTGCCAGCAGCTTATTCCAGGGGAATGAAAAACTGTTTTTT. Its translation: CASSLFQGNEKLFF. The whole variable domain, filled in from reference TRBV7-9 and TRBJ1-4, reads DTGVSQNPRHKITKRGQNVTFRCDPISEHNRLYWYRQTLGQGPEFLTYFQNEAQLEKSRLLSDRFSAERPKGSFSTLEIQRTEQGDSAMYLCASSLFQGNEKLFFGSGTQLSVL.

V and J are TRBV5-5 and TRBJ2-1; D may be TRBD1 (5 bases). Trimming pared 4 bases from V and 4 bases from J, leaving 18 bases between. The CDR3 runs 16 residues. CDR1 SGHKS and CDR2 YYEKEE come from the germline V gene (reference sequence). For the CDR3, the DNA is TGTGCCAGCAGCCCGCCGCGGCAGGGCTCGTACAATGAGCAGTTCTTC. This gives the protein CASSPPRQGSYNEQFF. The entire variable domain, with the rest obtained from reference TRBV5-5 and TRBJ2-1, is as follows: DAGVTQSPTHLIKTRGQQVTLRCSPISGHKSVSWYQQVLGQGPQFIFQYYEKEERGRGNFPDRFSARQFPNYSSELNVNALLLGDSALYLCASSPPRQGSYNEQFFGPGTRLTVL.

This chain uses TRBV20-1 with TRBJ1-4; D gene unclear. Trimming removed 3 bases from V and 5 bases from J, with 13 bases in between. CDR3 size: 14 residues. Germline CDR1 is DFQATT and CDR2 is SNEGSKA (reference sequence). This chain's CDR3 is CSASDRRLNEKLFF. The CDR3 nucleotides read TGCAGTGCTAGTGATCGTCGGCTCAATGAAAAACTGTTTTTT.

The chain recombines TRBV25-1 with TRBJ1-2; TRBD1 is a possible D gene (5 bases). V lost 10 bases, J lost 2 bases, and 14 bases lay in between. CDR3 size: 13 residues. Germline values: CDR1 MGHDK, CDR2 SYGVNS. CDR3 in DNA: TGTGCCACCCTGGAAGACAGAAACTATGGCTACACCTTC. Translated, it gives CATLEDRNYGYTF.

V and J are TRBV9 and TRBJ2-2; TRBD1 or TRBD2 may be the D gene (6 bases each). The length of the CDR3 is 13 residues. The V end was cut by 7 bases, the J end by 7 bases, with 14 bases between. Germline V gene sequence: CDR1 SGDLS, CDR2 YYNGEE. CDR3 sequence reads: CASGGQAGGELFF. CDR3 bases: TGTGCCAGCGGGGGGCAAGCTGGCGGGGAGCTGTTTTTT.

The rearrangement links TRBV6-5 to TRBJ1-1, with D uncertain. The CDR3 runs 14 residues. V gave up 6 bases and J gave up 1 base, with 12 bases separating them. Germline V lookup: CDR1 MNHEY, CDR2 SVGAGI. CDR3 DNA: TGTGCCAGCAGGACCGTGGTCGGGAACACTGAAGCTTTCTTT. This encodes CASRTVVGNTEAFF.

The rearrangement joins TRBV9 to TRBJ2-1, with TRBD1 as a possible D gene (6 bases). This CDR3 region has 14 residues. V was cut by 6 bases and J by 0 bases, with 10 bases left in between. Germline-derived CDR1 and CDR2 are SGDLS and YYNGEE. The CDR3 DNA reads TGTGCCAGCAACACAGGGCCCTCCTACAATGAGCAGTTCTTC. Its protein is CASNTGPSYNEQFF.

The chain has TRBV6-1 and TRBJ1-3; D remains unclear. Between the trimmed V and J ends, which lost 3 bases and 4 bases, there was a span of 19 bases. This CDR3 has 17 amino acids. CDR1 and CDR2 from the germline V gene are MNHNS and SASEGT. CDR3 nucleotides: TGTGCCAGCAGTGATTCTAGAGGGAATAAGGTGGGAAACACCATATATTTT. As protein: CASSDSRGNKVGNTIYF.

The chain uses TRBV5-1 and TRBJ2-1; 11 bases align to TRBD2. From germline, CDR1 is SGHRS and CDR2 YFSETQ. After removal of 0 bases from V and 6 bases from J, the junction contained 2 bases not matched to a gene. The CDR3 is 15 residues long. The CDR3 DNA reads as TGCGCCAGCAGCTTGGCTAGCGGGAGGACCAATGAGCAGTTCTTC. Protein sequence: CASSLASGRTNEQFF. Full variable domain (outside the CDR3, taken from reference TRBV5-1 and TRBJ2-1): KAGVTQTPRYLIKTRGQQVTLSCSPISGHRSVSWYQQTPGQGLQFLFEYFSETQRNKGNFPGRFSGRQFSNSRSEMNVSTLELGDSALYLCASSLASGRTNEQFFGPGTRLTVL.

The CDR3 loop is CASSPPGQGAGANVLTF. DNA for the CDR3: TGTGCCAGCTCACCCCCGGGACAGGGGGCTGGGGCCAACGTCCTGACTTTC. The chain combines TRBV18 with TRBJ2-6, with 11 nucleotides matching TRBD1. V dropped 3 bases and J dropped 2; count of bases not matched to a gene: 3. The CDR3 length is 17 residues. Looked up from germline, CDR1 is KGHSH and CDR2 is LQKENI.

The V call is TRBV10-3, the J call TRBJ2-1; D possibly corresponds to TRBD2 (5 bases). Germline CDR1 is ENHRY and CDR2 is SYGVKD. The length of the CDR3 is 12 residues. Trimming cost V 6 bases and J 7 bases, with 10 bases left between them. CDR3: CAIRASGNEQFF. For the CDR3, the DNA is TGTGCCATCAGAGCCTCGGGGAATGAGCAGTTCTTC.

The chain joins TRBV28 to TRBJ2-1, with D possibly matching TRBD2 (5 bases). Germline V gene data show CDR1 as MDHEN and CDR2 as SYDVKM. Trimming pared 7 bases from V and 0 bases from J, leaving 13 bases between. This CDR3 has 15 residues. The CDR3 DNA reads TGTGCCAGCAAGTTCCGGGATAGCTCCTACAATGAGCAGTTCTTC. Its translation: CASKFRDSSYNEQFF.

The chain uses TRBV9 and TRBJ2-7; 8 positions match TRBD2. V was clipped by 3 bases and J by 4 bases; unmatched bases: 9. Germline values: CDR1 SGDLS, CDR2 YYNGEE. The CDR3 consists of 15 residues. The CDR3 DNA is TGTGCCAGCAGCGCCCTTAGCGGGAATGTATACGAGCAGTACTTC. It translates to CASSALSGNVYEQYF. The full variable domain, its missing parts supplied by reference TRBV9 and TRBJ2-7, is DSGVTQTPKHLITATGQRVTLRCSPRSGDLSVYWYQQSLDQGLQFLIQYYNGEERAKGNILERFSAQQFPDLHSELNLSSLELGDSALYFCASSALSGNVYEQYFGPGTRLTVT.

The chain combines TRBV9 with TRBJ2-7; D gene unclear. Germline V gene data show CDR1 as SGDLS and CDR2 as YYNGEE. Trimming shortened V by 2 bases and J by 3 bases, and 12 bases separated the two germline ends. CDR3 length: 14 amino acids. CDR3 sequence reads: CASSVSSEYYEQYF. The CDR3 DNA reads as TGTGCCAGCAGCGTTTCCAGCGAATACTACGAGCAGTACTTC.

The genes are TRBV9 and TRBJ1-1, with D perhaps matching TRBD1 (5 bases). The CDR3 contains 15 residues. V lost 0 bases, J lost 2 bases, and 11 bases lay in between. Germline V gene lookup returns CDR1 SGDLS and CDR2 YYNGEE. CDR3 DNA sequence: TGTGCCAGCAGCGTAGCGGGACGCGTCAACACTGAAGCTTTCTTT. Translated: CASSVAGRVNTEAFF.

The chain carries TRBV6-1 and TRBJ2-7; perhaps TRBD1 as D (5 bases). V was trimmed by 2 bases and J by 9 bases, leaving 17 bases between them. The CDR3 is 14 amino acids. Germline V gene data show CDR1 as MNHNS and CDR2 as SASEGT. The CDR3 here is CASSEFGKGAWQYF. The CDR3 DNA sequence: TGTGCCAGCAGTGAATTTGGGAAAGGGGCTTGGCAGTACTTC.

The V and J genes are TRBV5-4 and TRBJ2-1; 16 nucleotides line up with TRBD2. V shed 0 bases and J 9 bases; nucleotides not matched to a gene: 12. This CDR3 contains 19 residues. Germline V gene lookup returns CDR1 SGHNT and CDR2 YYREEE (reference sequence). CDR3 sequence (DNA): TGTGCCAGCAGCTTGGATCGGGGTGGGACTAGCGGGAGGGCCGGTGAGCAGTTCTTC. It encodes CASSLDRGGTSGRAGEQFF.

This chain links TRBV18 with TRBJ1-1, with a possible D match to TRBD1 (6 bases). The germline CDR1 and CDR2 sequences are KGHSH and LQKENI. V lost 3 bases and J 4 bases, leaving 15 bases between the germline ends. CDR3 length: 15 residues. Here the CDR3 DNA reads TGTGCCAGCTCACCGATACAGGGACGGGGCACTGAAGCTTTCTTT. As protein: CASSPIQGRGTEAFF.